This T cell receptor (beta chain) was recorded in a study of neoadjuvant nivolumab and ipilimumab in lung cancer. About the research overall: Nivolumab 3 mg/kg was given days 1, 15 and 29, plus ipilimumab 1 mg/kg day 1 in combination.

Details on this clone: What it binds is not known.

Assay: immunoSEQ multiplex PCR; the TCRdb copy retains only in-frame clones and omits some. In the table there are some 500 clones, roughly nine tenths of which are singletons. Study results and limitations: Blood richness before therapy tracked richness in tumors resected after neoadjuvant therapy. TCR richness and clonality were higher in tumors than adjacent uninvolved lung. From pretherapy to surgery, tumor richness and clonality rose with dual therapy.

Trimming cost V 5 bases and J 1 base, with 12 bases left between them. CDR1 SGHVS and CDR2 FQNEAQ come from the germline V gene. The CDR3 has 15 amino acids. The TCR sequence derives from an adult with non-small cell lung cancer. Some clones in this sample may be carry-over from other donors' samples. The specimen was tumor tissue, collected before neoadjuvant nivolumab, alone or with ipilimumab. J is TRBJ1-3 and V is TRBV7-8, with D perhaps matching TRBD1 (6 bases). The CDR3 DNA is TGTGCCAGCAGCATCGGGACACCTTCTGGAAACACCATATATTTT. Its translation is CASSIGTPSGNTIYF.